The text below deals with one TCR beta chain. Trimming took 5 bases from V and 0 from J; bases not matched to a gene: 19. Germline loops: CDR1 SGHVS, CDR2 FQNEAQ. This CDR3 is built from 21 residues. The sample originates from a study of blood T cell repertoires in COVID-19. Clones were read by immunoSEQ multiplex PCR, and TCRdb kept only the in-frame ones, dropping some. The table lists 150,000 or so clones, about four fifths of them singletons. The TCR was taken from a woman aged 55 to 70 with acute or convalescent COVID-19. Material for sequencing was peripheral blood. The chain employs TRBV7-8 and TRBJ1-5, with 10 bases aligning to TRBD1. CDR3 in DNA: TGTGCCAGCAGCCTCCGGATCCCAGGACAGGGGGATTATCATAGCAATCAGCCCCAGCATTTT. It is translated as CASSLRIPGQGDYHSNQPQHF.